These 11 T cell receptor beta chains were sequenced from one sample in a study of shared clonotypes between healthy human individuals. Produced via immunoSEQ multiplex PCR; TCRdb's table is partial and in-frame only. The sample yields approximately 2,000,000 clones, 85% to 95% seen once. Sequencing input: naive CD4+ T cells from PBMCs. Documented subset: CD45RA+ positively selected. These receptors were collected from a man between 18 and 29 years old in good health. Some clones in this sample may be carry-over from other donors' samples.

This clone was counted a few times. V is TRBV6-5 and J is TRBJ1-1; D is unresolved. Germline V gene data show CDR1 as MNHEY and CDR2 as SVGAGI. Trimming left V 2 bases short and J 5 bases short, with 9 bases between. CDR3 length equals 13 residues. This CDR3 reads CASSYRPVTEAFF. CDR3 in DNA: TGTGCCAGCAGTTACAGGCCGGTGACTGAAGCTTTCTTT.

V is TRBV29-1 and J is TRBJ1-5, with TRBD1 identical over 8 bases. The trim removed 6 bases at V and 7 bases at J, leaving 5 bases unmatched. In germline, CDR1 is SQVTM, CDR2 ANQGSEA. This CDR3 has 12 residues. DNA of the CDR3: TGCAGCGTGGGGACAGGCGGACAGCCCCAGCATTTT. Protein product: CSVGTGGQPQHF.

V usage is TRBV4-2 and J usage is TRBJ1-4; D is perhaps TRBD1 (5 bases). V was shortened by 0 bases and J by 1 base, with 15 bases between the two germline ends. Germline-derived CDR1 and CDR2 are LGHNA and YNFKEQ. The CDR3 contains 18 residues. CDR3 residues: CASSQEIPRGVTNEKLFF. In nucleotides, the CDR3 is TGTGCCAGCAGCCAAGAAATTCCGCGGGGGGTAACTAATGAAAAACTGTTTTTT.

The rearrangement links TRBV7-9 to TRBJ1-4; D ambiguous. The germline gives CDR1 SEHNR, CDR2 FQNEAQ (reference sequence). This CDR3 has 14 residues. The germline V and J ends were trimmed by 2 bases and 8 bases, with 12 bases remaining between them. The CDR3 is CASSLSEKREKLFF. The CDR3 DNA is TGTGCCAGCAGCTTATCAGAAAAGCGGGAAAAACTGTTTTTT.

V and J are TRBV7-8 and TRBJ1-5, with a tentative D call TRBD1 (6 bases). Germline CDR1 SGHVS, CDR2 FQNEAQ. V gave up 3 bases and J gave up 2 bases, with 17 bases separating them. The CDR3 extends over 17 amino acids. The CDR3 reads CASSLQPGVGGNQPQHF. The CDR3 DNA is TGTGCCAGCAGCTTGCAACCAGGGGTGGGGGGCAATCAGCCCCAGCATTTT.

The genes are TRBV28 and TRBJ2-2; 11 positions match TRBD2. The trim removed 6 bases at V and 3 bases at J, leaving 12 bases unmatched. Germline lookup yields CDR1 MDHEN and CDR2 SYDVKM. The CDR3 loop spans 18 amino acids. CDR3 nucleotides: TGTGCCAGCAGGAACCGAACTAGCGGGAGAGTATACACCGGGGAGCTGTTTTTT. It translates to CASRNRTSGRVYTGELFF.

This clone came up once. The rearrangement uses TRBV30 and TRBJ2-7; no firm D call. The CDR3 runs to 12 residues. With 4 bases removed from V and 0 bases from J, the gap between germline ends came to 7 bases. Germline CDR1 and CDR2: GTSNPN and SVGIG (reference sequence). The CDR3 is CAWKQNSYEQYF. The CDR3 DNA is TGTGCCTGGAAACAGAACTCCTACGAGCAGTACTTC.

The gene calls are TRBV5-1 and TRBJ2-2; D is unresolved. Per germline, CDR1 SGHRS and CDR2 YFSETQ. Deletions cut 5 bases from V and 7 bases from J, with 21 bases between. The CDR3 length is 16 residues. CDR3 protein: CASRTDPRTALGELFF. For the CDR3, the DNA is TGCGCCAGCAGGACTGACCCAAGAACAGCACTCGGGGAGCTGTTTTTT.

A few counts support this clone. This chain links TRBV6-1 with TRBJ1-1; D not resolved. The germline V gene has CDR1 MNHNS and CDR2 SASEGT. The germline V and J ends were trimmed by 4 bases and 0 bases, with 12 bases remaining between them. This CDR3 has 15 residues. DNA of the CDR3: TGTGCCAGCAGTGTCGAACAGCTGATGAACACTGAAGCTTTCTTT. This encodes CASSVEQLMNTEAFF.

The sample holds one count of this clone. This rearrangement joins TRBV6-1 to TRBJ2-5; D is uncertain. With 6 bases removed from V and 2 bases from J, the gap between germline ends came to 16 bases. This CDR3 is built from 15 residues. From germline, CDR1 is MNHNS and CDR2 SASEGT. The CDR3 region is CASRKGFLGQETQYF. CDR3 DNA: TGTGCCAGCAGGAAGGGATTTTTGGGGCAAGAGACCCAGTACTTC.

V is TRBV5-4 and J is TRBJ2-2; D may be TRBD1 or TRBD2 (6 bases each). Trimming left V 0 bases short and J 4 bases short, with 13 bases between. The CDR3 runs to 16 residues. The V gene's germline CDR1 is SGHNT and CDR2 YYREEE (reference sequence). CDR3 residues: CASSLAGGRVTGELFF. CDR3 sequence (DNA): TGTGCCAGCAGCTTGGCTGGGGGGCGGGTCACCGGGGAGCTGTTTTTT.